The next 22 T cell receptor beta chains were all read from a single sample in a study of lung T cells in sarcoidosis with Löfgren's syndrome. TCRdb reprocessed the reads with MiXCR, giving one entry per CDR3 protein. The data show about 8,500 distinct CDR3 sequences, with 20% to 25% seen just once and 20% to 25% held by the top ten. The sequencing input was CD4+ T cells from bronchoalveolar lavage fluid. Receptors originate from a human donor with sarcoidosis (Löfgren's syndrome or another form), or a control subject (not recorded which).

This clonotype has ten or more counts. The rearrangement uses TRBV6-1 and TRBJ2-3; 7 bases align to TRBD2. The V and J ends lost 0 bases and 7 bases, in that order; junction bases with no gene match: 10. In germline, CDR1 is MNHNS, CDR2 SASEGT. The CDR3 extends over 16 amino acids. The CDR3 protein is CASSEAPAGVVNTQYF. The CDR3 region has the DNA TGTGCCAGCAGTGAAGCGCCGGCGGGGGTAGTAAATACGCAGTATTTT.

About this clonotype: The germline gene is not matched at one end of the junction; a read error may be the cause. This sequence joins TRBV27 and TRBJ2-2; TRBD2 is a possible D gene (5 bases). The CDR3 has 12 amino acids. CDR1 and CDR2 from the germline V gene are MNHEY and SMNVEV (reference sequence). The CDR3 DNA sequence: TGTGCCAGCAGTTTTCTGGCCGGGGAGCTGCTTTTT. Amino acid sequence: CASSFLAGELLF.

This rearrangement joins TRBV28 to TRBJ2-1, with D possibly TRBD2 on 6 matching bases. This CDR3 has 16 residues. V dropped 5 bases and J dropped 2 bases, with 16 bases sitting between them. Germline V gene sequence: CDR1 MDHEN, CDR2 SYDVKM. The CDR3 loop is CASSPPVSGTYNEQFF. For the CDR3, the DNA is TGTGCCAGCAGTCCTCCGGTTAGCGGTACCTACAATGAGCAGTTCTTC.

On this clonotype itself: This may be a read error: a much more frequent sequence differs by one nucleotide. The chain recombines TRBV7-2 with TRBJ1-3; no definite D call. Per germline, CDR1 SGHTA and CDR2 FQGNSA. There are 12 residues in the CDR3. This CDR3 is CAGSLDGNTIYF. In DNA, the CDR3 is TGTGCCGGCAGCTTAGATGGAAACACCATATATTTT.

This chain uses TRBV5-5 with TRBJ1-1, with D possibly matching TRBD1 (5 bases). The V end lost 1 base, the J end lost 5 bases, and 9 bases lay between the germline ends. Germline CDR1 is SGHKS and CDR2 is YYEKEE (reference sequence). The length of the CDR3 is 13 residues. This CDR3 is CASSLITGTEAFF. The CDR3 nucleotides read TGTGCCAGCAGCTTGATAACAGGTACTGAAGCTTTCTTT.

This clonotype is categorized as large (0.1 to 1%). This rearrangement joins TRBV2 to TRBJ1-5; D not resolved. The CDR3 spans 11 residues. Germline-derived CDR1 and CDR2 are SNHLY and FYNNEI. V was pared by 6 bases and J by 5 bases, with 5 bases between. Written as DNA, the CDR3 is TGTGCCAGCAGCCTTGATCAGCCCCAGCATTTT. This codes for CASSLDQPQHF.

In the case of this clonotype: One end of the junction does not line up with germline, which may come from a read error. The chain joins TRBV11-2 to TRBJ2-7; no clear D. Germline CDR1 is SGHAT and CDR2 is FQNNGV. This CDR3 is built from 14 residues. The CDR3 region has the DNA TGTGCCAGCAGCTTAGGTCGGAGCTCCTACGAGCGGTACTTC. Translating gives CASSLGRSSYERYF.

This clonotype is categorized as medium-sized (0.01 to 0.1%). This rearrangement joins TRBV4-2 to TRBJ2-6; tentative D call: TRBD2 (7 bases). The CDR3 totals 16 residues. The germline V gene has CDR1 LGHNA and CDR2 YNFKEQ. Trimming took off 5 bases at V and 4 bases at J, with 15 bases between the two ends. The CDR3 sequence is CASSTLGGAGANVLTF. The CDR3 nucleotides are TGTGCCAGCAGCACCCTGGGGGGGGCCGGGGCCAACGTCCTGACTTTC.

This clonotype was counted many times. The chain employs TRBV4-2 and TRBJ2-2, with no clear D. This CDR3 region has 13 residues. Trimming cost V 11 bases and J 0 bases, with 10 bases left between them. Germline-derived CDR1 and CDR2 are LGHNA and YNFKEQ. Here the CDR3 reads CAVSRTNTGELFF. The CDR3, as DNA: TGTGCCGTTTCAAGGACGAACACCGGGGAGCTGTTTTTT.

This clonotype ranks as medium-sized. The rearrangement links TRBV7-6 to TRBJ1-5; no definite D call. This CDR3 spans 14 amino acids. Germline V gene sequence: CDR1 SGHVS, CDR2 FNYEAQ. The V end lost 5 bases, the J end lost 7 bases, and 15 bases lay between the germline ends. CDR3 bases: TGTGCCAGCAGCCGCGGGCAGAGCGAACAGCCCCAGCATTTT. It translates to CASSRGQSEQPQHF.

This clonotype was observed at least ten times. This chain uses TRBV9 with TRBJ1-1; TRBD1 agrees at 7 bases. Germline loops: CDR1 SGDLS, CDR2 YYNGEE. Unmatched junction bases numbered 13, after V lost 3 bases and J lost 8 bases. The length of the CDR3 is 15 residues. Here the CDR3 DNA reads TGTGCCAGCAGCGCAACTCAACAGGGGCCGGGGGAAGCTTTCTTT. Translation gives CASSATQQGPGEAFF.

Ten or more counts support this clonotype. The chain carries TRBV12-3 or TRBV12-4 and TRBJ2-7; D gene uncertain. The CDR3 extends over 12 amino acids. Between the trimmed V and J ends, which lost 4 bases and 4 bases, there was a span of 8 bases. In DNA, the CDR3 is TGTGCCAGCAGTTCCGAAGCGTACGAGCAGTACTTC. It yields the protein CASSSEAYEQYF.

The V and J genes are TRBV5-4 and TRBJ2-7; D is perhaps TRBD1 (6 bases). The germline gives CDR1 SGHNT, CDR2 YYREEE (reference sequence). Trimming left V 7 bases short and J 3 bases short, with 14 bases between. The CDR3 is 13 amino acids. The CDR3 sequence: CASGKEGDYEQYF. The CDR3 nucleotides are TGTGCCAGCGGGAAAGAGGGGGACTACGAGCAGTACTTC.

In its sample, this clonotype ranks as medium-sized. The chain employs TRBV27 and TRBJ1-4; D not certain. V lost 3 bases and J lost 4, with 9 bases in between. Germline-derived CDR1 and CDR2 are MNHEY and SMNVEV (reference sequence). This CDR3 spans 14 amino acids. The CDR3 DNA follows: TGTGCCAGCAGTTTTGACGGACGTAATGAAAAACTGTTTTTT. Translation: CASSFDGRNEKLFF. The full variable domain, with the rest looked up from reference TRBV27 and TRBJ1-4, is EAQVTQNPRYLITVTGKKLTVTCSQNMNHEYMSWYRQDPGLGLRQIYYSMNVEVTDKGDVPEGYKVSRKEKRNFPLILESPSPNQTSLYFCASSFDGRNEKLFFGSGTQLSVL.

Within the sample, this clonotype is medium-sized (0.01 to 0.1%). This chain joins TRBV6-1 and TRBJ1-5; D is ambiguous. Germline assignment: CDR1 MNHNS and CDR2 SASEGT. This CDR3 region has 14 residues. V was shortened by 2 bases and J by 0 bases, with 5 bases between the two germline ends. CDR3 in amino acids: CASSESHSNQPQHF. For the CDR3, the DNA is TGTGCCAGCAGTGAAAGTCATAGCAATCAGCCCCAGCATTTT.

This clonotype is deemed medium-sized (0.01 to 0.1%). V and J are TRBV19 and TRBJ1-1; 7 nucleotides align to TRBD1. CDR1 is LNHDA, CDR2 SQIVND, per germline (reference sequence). The CDR3 length is 13 residues. Losses at the gene ends were 6 bases for V and 0 bases for J; bases not matched to a gene: 1. The CDR3 loop is CASSDRVNTEAFF. The CDR3 DNA follows: TGTGCCAGTAGCGACAGGGTGAACACTGAAGCTTTCTTT.

This clonotype was picked up a small number of times. The chain is built from TRBV6-6 and TRBJ2-1; 9 nucleotides align to TRBD2. The CDR3 extends over 16 amino acids. The germline gives CDR1 MNHNY, CDR2 SVGAGI (reference sequence). J was trimmed by 7 bases and V by 0 bases; bases with no gene match: 7. CDR3 DNA sequence: TGTGCCAGCAGTTACTCGACCAGCGGGGGGAGGAATGAGCAGTTCTTC. Protein: CASSYSTSGGRNEQFF.

This clonotype was seen once. The rearrangement links TRBV11-2 to TRBJ2-7; D possibly corresponds to TRBD1 (6 bases). This CDR3 region has 14 residues. V was shortened by 8 bases and J by 3 bases, with 17 bases between the two germline ends. The germline V gene has CDR1 SGHAT and CDR2 FQNNGV. CDR3 DNA sequence: TGTGCCAGCTCGCGCAACAGGGCGGACTACGAGCAGTACTTC. Its protein is CASSRNRADYEQYF.

Relative to its sample, this clonotype is medium-sized. This rearrangement joins TRBV6-6 to TRBJ2-7, with a weak D call TRBD2 (6 bases). Trimming cost V 0 bases and J 3 bases, with 15 bases left between them. The CDR3 has 16 residues. The V gene's germline CDR1 is MNHNY and CDR2 SVGAGI (reference sequence). The CDR3 reads CASSYSTGERGYEQYF. CDR3 DNA: TGTGCCAGCAGTTACTCGACGGGGGAACGGGGCTACGAGCAGTACTTC.

The CDR3 DNA is TGTGCCAGTAGTCCCGGGACAGTGTTGAACACTGAAGCTTTCTTT. This codes for CASSPGTVLNTEAFF. This rearrangement joins TRBV19 to TRBJ1-1; TRBD1 aligns across 7 bases. The length of the CDR3 is 15 residues. CDR1 and CDR2 from the germline V gene are LNHDA and SQIVND (reference sequence). The trim removed 5 bases at V and 0 bases at J, leaving 6 bases unmatched. Looking up the rest from reference TRBV19 and TRBJ1-1 gives the full variable domain: DGGITQSPKYLFRKEGQNVTLSCEQNLNHDAMYWYRQDPGQGLRLIYYSQIVNDFQKGDIAEGYSVSREKKESFPLTVTSAQKNPTAFYLCASSPGTVLNTEAFFGQGTRLTVV.

Turning to this clonotype: A much larger clone sits a single nucleotide away, making a read error possible. The chain links TRBV4-1 to TRBJ1-6; D ambiguous. CDR1 and CDR2 (germline): MGHRA, YSYEKL. Trimming removed 6 bases from V and 11 bases from J, with 20 bases in between. The CDR3 runs to 15 residues. In DNA, the CDR3 is TGCGCCAGCAGAGGCCTAGGATCCGTGAATCCACCCCTCCACTTT. Protein sequence: CASRGLGSVNPPLHF.

This chain joins TRBV30 and TRBJ1-2, with 7 positions matching TRBD1. J was trimmed by 2 bases and V by 5 bases; bases with no gene match: 5. CDR3 length: 13 amino acids. Germline-derived CDR1 and CDR2 are GTSNPN and SVGIG (reference sequence). The CDR3 DNA reads TGTGCCTGGTCCAGGGGGGAAAACTATGGCTACACCTTC. Translation: CAWSRGENYGYTF.